This TCR beta chain was recovered during a study of cytomegalovirus exposure and HLA in healthy donors. Findings and limits, study-wide: Donor immune exposure was known only as CMV serostatus.

Notes on this clone: Antigen: not known.

V was pared by 2 bases and J by 7 bases, with 9 bases of the junction left unmatched. The CDR3 has 16 amino acids. Germline CDR1 reads SGHTA; CDR2 reads FQGNSA. 60 Vbeta and 13 Jbeta primers were used in PCR. Source study methods: There were about 88 million unique TCR beta chains by a later count, and 8.5 million to 14 million of them were shared. The assay was immunoSEQ multiplex PCR, and TCRdb's table has in-frame clones only and misses some. The V and J calls and clone size come from that table; D and trimming were worked out from the DNA. This table has about 230,000 clones, about 83% appearing once.

The V and J genes are TRBV7-2 and TRBJ2-1; the match to TRBD2 covers 9 bases. This clonotype was obtained from a human donor in good health. Sample: PBMCs. The CDR3 coding sequence is TGTGCCAGCAGCTTAATGCGCGGGAGGGTGACGAATGAGCAGTTCTTC. The encoded protein is CASSLMRGRVTNEQFF.